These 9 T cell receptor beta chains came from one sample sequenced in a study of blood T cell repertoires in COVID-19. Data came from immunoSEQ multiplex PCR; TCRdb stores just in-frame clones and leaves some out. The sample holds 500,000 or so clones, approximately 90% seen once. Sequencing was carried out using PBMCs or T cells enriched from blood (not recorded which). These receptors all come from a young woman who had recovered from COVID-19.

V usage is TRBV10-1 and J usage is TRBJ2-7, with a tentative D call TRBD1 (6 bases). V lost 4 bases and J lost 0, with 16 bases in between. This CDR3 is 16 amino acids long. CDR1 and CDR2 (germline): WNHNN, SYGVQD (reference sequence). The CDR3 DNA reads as TGCGCCAGCAGTGGATTCTGGGACACGAGCTCCTACGAGCAGTACTTC. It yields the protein CASSGFWDTSSYEQYF.

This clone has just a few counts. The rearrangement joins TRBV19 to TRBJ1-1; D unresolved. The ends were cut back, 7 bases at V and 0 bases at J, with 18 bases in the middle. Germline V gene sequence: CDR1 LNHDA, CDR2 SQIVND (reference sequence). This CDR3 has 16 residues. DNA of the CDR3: TGTGCCAGTATGCTCGATTGGAGCCCCCTGAACACTGAAGCTTTCTTT. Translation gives CASMLDWSPLNTEAFF.

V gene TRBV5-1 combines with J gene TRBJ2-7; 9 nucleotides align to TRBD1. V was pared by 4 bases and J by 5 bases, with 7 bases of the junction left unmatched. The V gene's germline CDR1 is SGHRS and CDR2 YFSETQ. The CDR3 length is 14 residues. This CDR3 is CASSAGQGRNEQYF. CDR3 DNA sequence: TGCGCCAGCAGCGCCGGACAGGGGCGTAACGAGCAGTACTTC.

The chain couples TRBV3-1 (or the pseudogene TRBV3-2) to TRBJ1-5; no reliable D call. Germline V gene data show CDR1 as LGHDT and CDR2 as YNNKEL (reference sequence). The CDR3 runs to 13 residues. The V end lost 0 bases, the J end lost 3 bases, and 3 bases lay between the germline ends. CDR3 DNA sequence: TGTGCCAGCAGCCAAGATAACAATCAGCCCCAGCATTTT. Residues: CASSQDNNQPQHF.

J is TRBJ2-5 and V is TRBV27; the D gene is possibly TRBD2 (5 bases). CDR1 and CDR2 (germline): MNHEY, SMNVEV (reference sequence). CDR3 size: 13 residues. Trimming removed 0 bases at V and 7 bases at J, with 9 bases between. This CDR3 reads CASSLSAEGTQYF. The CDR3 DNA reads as TGTGCCAGCAGTTTATCCGCTGAGGGGACCCAGTACTTC.

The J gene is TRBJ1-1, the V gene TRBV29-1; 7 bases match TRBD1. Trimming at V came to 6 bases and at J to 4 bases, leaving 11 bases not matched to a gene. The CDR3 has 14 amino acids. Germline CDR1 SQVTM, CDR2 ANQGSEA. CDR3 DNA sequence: TGCAGCGTCAACAACAGGGCAGGGGGCACTGAAGCTTTCTTT. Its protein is CSVNNRAGGTEAFF. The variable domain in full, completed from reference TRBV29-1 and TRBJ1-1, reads SAVISQKPSRDICQRGTSLTIQCQVDSQVTMMFWYRQQPGQSLTLIATANQGSEATYESGFVIDKFPISRPNLTFSTLTVSNMSPEDSSIYLCSVNNRAGGTEAFFGQGTRLTVV.

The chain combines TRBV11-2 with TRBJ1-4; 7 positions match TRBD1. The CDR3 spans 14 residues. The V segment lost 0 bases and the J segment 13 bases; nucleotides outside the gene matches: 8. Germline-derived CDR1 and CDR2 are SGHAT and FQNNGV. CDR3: CASSLDNEGARLFF. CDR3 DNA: TGTGCCAGCAGCTTAGATAATGAGGGGGCCCGACTGTTTTTT.

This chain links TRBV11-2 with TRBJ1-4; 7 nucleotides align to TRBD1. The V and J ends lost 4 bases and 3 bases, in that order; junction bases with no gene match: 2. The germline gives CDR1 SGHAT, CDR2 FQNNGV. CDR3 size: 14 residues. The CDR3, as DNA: TGTGCCAGCAGCTGGGACAGAGCTAATGAAAAACTGTTTTTT. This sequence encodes CASSWDRANEKLFF.

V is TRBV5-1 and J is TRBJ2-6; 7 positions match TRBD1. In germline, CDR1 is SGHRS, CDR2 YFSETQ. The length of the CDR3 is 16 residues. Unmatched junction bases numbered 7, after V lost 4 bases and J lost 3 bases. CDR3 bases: TGCGCCAGCAGCCCGGAAACAGGGGTTGGGGCCAACGTCCTGACTTTC. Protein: CASSPETGVGANVLTF.